The next 31 T cell receptor beta chains were all read from a single sample in a study of tumor-infiltrating lymphocytes in primary liver carcinoma. A constant-region primer served to make TCR beta cDNA from around 540 ng total RNA. Investigators got TCR beta libraries out of three nested multiplex PCR rounds, done with slightly modified ARM-PCR. Rounds one and two of PCR, each of about 10 cycles, were primed with TRBV1-TRBV30 forward primers and a C-beta reverse primer. Via MiXCR, TCRdb re-called the multiplex PCR reads, giving one row per CDR3 protein. The profile covers some 110,000 distinct CDR3 sequences, with around 84% appearing a single time and approximately 20% taken by the ten largest. The source material, 20-30 mg of unsorted bulk tissue, was used to co-extract RNA and DNA. The sample comprised liver tumor tissue from sampling region 3. The subset: tumor region T3, left-lateral pole. The source is a man in his forties with primary liver carcinoma and hepatitis B virus infection.

Points on this clonotype: Sequence at one end of the junction differs from germline and may be a read error. The chain is built from TRBV7-8 and TRBJ2-1; 9 nucleotides match TRBD2. Germline-derived CDR1 and CDR2 are SGHVS and FQNEAQ. This CDR3 spans 16 amino acids. The CDR3 sequence: CASSLVVAGDGSEQFF. CDR3 in DNA: TGTGCCAGCAGCTTAGTAGTAGCGGGAGATGGCAGTGAGCAATTCTTC.

Concerning this clonotype: A read error may produce the germline difference seen at one junction end. The rearrangement uses TRBV29-1 and TRBJ2-1; no reliable D call. This CDR3 is 12 amino acids long. From germline, CDR1 is SQVTM and CDR2 ANQGSEA. The CDR3 DNA reads TGCAGCGTAGTTTCAAGAATCCATGAGCGGTTCTTC. Its translation is CSVVSRIHERFF.

The gene calls are TRBV29-1 and TRBJ1-1, with D tentatively TRBD1 (6 bases). V was trimmed by 7 bases and J by 6 bases, leaving 15 bases between them. CDR1 is SQVTM and CDR2 is ANQGSEA in the germline V gene. CDR3 length: 12 residues. CDR3 region: CSAYQGRAEAFF. In nucleotides, the CDR3 is TGCAGCGCCTATCAGGGGAGGGCTGAAGCTTTCTTT.

This clonotype appeared once. Relative to the germline gene, one junction end is altered; a read error may explain this. CDR3 coding DNA: TGTGCGTGGAGGGGACTAGCGGATCCCTACGAGCAGAACTTC. It yields the protein CAWRGLADPYEQNF. The chain recombines TRBV30 with TRBJ2-7; 11 bases agree with TRBD2. The CDR3 has 14 amino acids. Germline lookup yields CDR1 GTSNPN and CDR2 SVGIG (reference sequence).

This rearrangement joins TRBV7-9 to TRBJ2-3; D possibly corresponds to TRBD2 (6 bases). V was pared by 5 bases and J by 6 bases, with 18 bases between. Germline assignment: CDR1 SEHNR and CDR2 FQNEAQ (reference sequence). This CDR3 has 15 residues. The CDR3 spells CASSILAGSEDTQYF. For the CDR3, the DNA is TGTGCCAGCAGCATACTAGCCGGGTCTGAGGATACGCAGTATTTT.

The V and J genes are TRBV18 and TRBJ2-5; D remains ambiguous. The CDR3 is 14 residues long. Germline CDR1 KGHSH, CDR2 LQKENI. Trimming removed 4 bases from V and 2 bases from J, with 11 bases in between. This CDR3 reads CASSLQSTQETQYF. The CDR3 bases are TGTGCCAGCTCACTACAGTCCACTCAAGAGACCCAGTACTTC.

Comment on this clonotype: The CDR3 ends on some other residue instead of the conserved phenylalanine or tryptophan, so this is likely a read error. The J gene is TRBJ2-1, the V gene TRBV6-1, with D hard to call. The CDR3 is made up of 16 amino acids. Germline values: CDR1 MNHNS, CDR2 SASEGT. The DNA for the CDR3 is TGTGCCAGCGGTGAAGAGGTCCAAGGAGTTTTCGATGAGCAGTTCCTC. It specifies CASGEEVQGVFDEQFL.

In its sample, this clonotype was seen many times. The rearrangement uses TRBV5-1 and TRBJ1-2, with TRBD1 matching over 9 bases. Germline V gene sequence: CDR1 SGHRS, CDR2 YFSETQ. Trimming removed 4 bases from V and 3 bases from J; junction bases left unmatched: 10. This CDR3 contains 16 residues. The CDR3 coding sequence is TGCGCCAGCAGCGGGATGGGACAGGGCGATTACTATGGCTACACCTTC. Amino acids: CASSGMGQGDYYGYTF. The entire variable domain, with the rest obtained from reference TRBV5-1 and TRBJ1-2, is as follows: KAGVTQTPRYLIKTRGQQVTLSCSPISGHRSVSWYQQTPGQGLQFLFEYFSETQRNKGNFPGRFSGRQFSNSRSEMNVSTLELGDSALYLCASSGMGQGDYYGYTFGSGTRLTVV.

Points on this clonotype: The final CDR3 position lacks the conserved phenylalanine or tryptophan, pointing to a likely read error. The chain carries TRBV5-1 and TRBJ2-6, with 7 bases identical to TRBD2. J gave up 4 bases and V 4 bases, and 8 bases lay outside the gene matches. The CDR3 contains 16 residues. Looked up from germline, CDR1 is SGHRS and CDR2 is YFSETQ. DNA of the CDR3: TGCGCCAGCAGCCCGGCAGGGACTATGGGGGCCAACGTCCTGACTTTA. Encoded protein: CASSPAGTMGANVLTL.

This clonotype was seen only once. The J gene is TRBJ2-6, the V gene TRBV11-2; possible D gene TRBD2, 5 bases. V lost 10 bases and J lost 0, with 13 bases in between. This CDR3 is built from 15 residues. Germline V CDR1 and CDR2: SGHAT, FQNNGV. The CDR3 region is CATERPCSGANVLTF. DNA of the CDR3: TGTGCCACCGAGCGGCCATGCTCTGGGGCCAACGTCCTGACTTTC.

V gene TRBV30 combines with J gene TRBJ2-3, with D perhaps TRBD2 (6 bases). CDR1 is GTSNPN, CDR2 SVGIG, per germline (reference sequence). Trimming pared 3 bases from V and 2 bases from J, leaving 12 bases between. The CDR3 length is 14 residues. For the CDR3, the DNA is TGTGCCTGGAGCCGACTAGGATTCACAGATACGCAGTATTTT. It encodes CAWSRLGFTDTQYF.

The chain links TRBV4-2 to TRBJ2-5; a possible D gene is TRBD2 (5 bases). CDR1 LGHNA and CDR2 YNFKEQ come from the germline V gene. V lost 1 base and J lost 4, with 10 bases in between. This CDR3 is built from 14 residues. As DNA, the CDR3 is TGTGCCAGCAGCCAAGCGGACTGGAGAGAGACCCAGTACTTC. Residues: CASSQADWRETQYF.

As for this clonotype: This CDR3 fails to terminate in the conserved phenylalanine or tryptophan, so it likely reflects a read error. The V and J genes are TRBV25-1 and TRBJ2-7; TRBD1 matches 7 bases. The CDR3 consists of 13 residues. V lost 6 bases, J lost 7 bases, and 9 bases stayed unmatched. Germline CDR1 is MGHDK and CDR2 is SYGVNS. The CDR3 region has the DNA TGTGCCAGCAGCCAGACAGGGACGAGAGAGCAGTACCTC. It specifies CASSQTGTREQYL.

The rearrangement uses TRBV12-3 or TRBV12-4 and TRBJ2-5; maybe TRBD2 (5 bases). V dropped 5 bases and J dropped 2 bases, with 12 bases sitting between them. The CDR3 is made up of 14 amino acids. The CDR3 nucleotides read TGTGCCAGCAGTCTCGCCGGGGTTCAAGAGACCCAGTACTTC. Residues: CASSLAGVQETQYF.

By its share, this clonotype is medium-sized. V gene TRBV12-3 or TRBV12-4 combines with J gene TRBJ2-2; D might be TRBD2 (5 bases). Trimming stripped 0 bases from V and 3 bases from J, with 5 bases between. The CDR3 covers 14 residues. For the CDR3, the DNA is TGTGCCAGCAGTTTAGCGGACTACACCGGGGAGCTGTTTTTT. Translating gives CASSLADYTGELFF.

With regard to this clonotype: An end of the junction differs from the germline gene, which may be a read error. The rearrangement uses TRBV11-3 and TRBJ2-3, with 8 bases fitting TRBD2. Per the germline V gene, CDR1 is SGHNT and CDR2 is YENEEA. The CDR3 is made up of 16 amino acids. This chain's CDR3 is CASSGSQTGGVDTHYF. Written as DNA, the CDR3 is TGTGCCAGCAGCGGCAGCCAGACGGGAGGGGTGGATACGCATTATTTT.

Concerning this clonotype itself: It is likely a read error, because the conserved phenylalanine at the end of the CDR3 is missing. This chain connects TRBV12-5 to TRBJ2-7, with D unclear. The germline V gene encodes CDR1 LGHNT and CDR2 FRNRAP. The CDR3 loop spans 13 amino acids. Here the CDR3 DNA reads TGTGCCAGTGAGGTGACTGGTTCCTACGAGCAGTACTTA. It encodes CASEVTGSYEQYL.

This clonotype has only one observation. A much larger clone differs by one base, so this may be a read error. The V gene is TRBV2, the J gene TRBJ2-7, with TRBD1 matching over 10 bases. V trimming: 3 bases; J trimming: 6 bases; junction bases outside the gene matches: 8. Germline values: CDR1 SNHLY, CDR2 FYNNEI. The CDR3 extends over 15 amino acids. CDR3 sequence: CASSDGAGQGLEQYF. The CDR3, as DNA: TGTGCCAGCAGTGATGGTGCGGGACAGGGGCTCGAGCAGTACTTC.

With respect to this clonotype: One end of the junction fails to match germline, which may point to a read error. This chain connects TRBV4-3 to TRBJ1-5; D unresolved. The CDR3 extends over 13 amino acids. Germline V gene lookup returns CDR1 LGHNA and CDR2 YSLEER. DNA for the CDR3: TGCGTCAGCAGCCAAGATCGAAGTCAGACCCGGCATTTT. Protein sequence: CVSSQDRSQTRHF.

This sequence joins TRBV6-1 and TRBJ2-6; D not certain. The V gene's germline CDR1 is MNHNS and CDR2 SASEGT. V lost 3 bases to trimming and J lost 8 bases, with 14 bases between them. The CDR3 loop spans 15 amino acids. CDR3 sequence reads: CASSDFSQGTNVLTF. The CDR3 DNA is TGTGCCAGCAGTGATTTTTCCCAAGGGACCAACGTCCTGACTTTC.

The genes are TRBV28 and TRBJ1-1; D may be TRBD1 (6 bases). This CDR3 contains 14 residues. CDR1 is MDHEN, CDR2 SYDVKM, per germline. V was shortened by 8 bases and J by 3 bases, with 16 bases between the two germline ends. The chain's CDR3 is CASFKTAGDTEAFF. The CDR3 DNA is TGTGCCAGCTTCAAAACCGCAGGGGACACTGAAGCTTTCTTT.

Comments on this clonotype: The germline gene is not matched at one end of the junction; a read error may be the cause. V usage is TRBV5-1 and J usage is TRBJ2-5, with TRBD1 as a possible D gene (5 bases). Germline-derived CDR1 and CDR2 are SGHRS and YFSETQ. The CDR3 loop spans 15 amino acids. The CDR3 sequence is CASNLRTWGVETQYF. CDR3 nucleotides: TGCGCCAGCAACTTGCGGACATGGGGCGTAGAGACCCAGTACTTC.

The chain employs TRBV21-1 and TRBJ2-7; the D segment call TRBD2 is taken from the table without a DNA check. TRBV21-1 is designated a pseudogene. The CDR3 extends over 16 amino acids. CDR3: CVSSKALVGGWHEQYF. CDR3 DNA sequence: TGTGTCAGCAGCAAAGCGCTAGTGGGAGGATGGCACGAGCAGTACTTC.

As for this clonotype: The junction shows a germline mismatch at one end, possibly a read error. V usage is TRBV5-1 and J usage is TRBJ2-7, with D perhaps TRBD2 (7 bases). There are 14 residues in the CDR3. Germline V gene data show CDR1 as SGHRS and CDR2 as YFSETQ. For the CDR3, the DNA is TGTGCCAGCAGCTTGGGGGGCGGGAGCCTCGAACAGTACTTC. Translating it yields CASSLGGGSLEQYF.

The chain couples TRBV2 to TRBJ2-3; D may be TRBD2 (6 bases). The V end lost 1 base, the J end lost 4 bases, and 15 bases lay between the germline ends. CDR1 and CDR2 (germline): SNHLY, FYNNEI. This CDR3 comprises 16 residues. CDR3 sequence: CASSEGLAREADTQYF. The CDR3 DNA follows: TGTGCCAGCAGTGAAGGGCTAGCGAGAGAGGCAGATACGCAGTATTTT.

The rearrangement uses TRBV11-1 and TRBJ1-2, with 9 bases matching TRBD1. Germline CDR1 and CDR2: SGHAT and FQDESV (reference sequence). Trimming took 5 bases from V and 14 from J; bases not matched to a gene: 18. The CDR3 runs to 15 residues. This CDR3 reads CASSLGQGQSYGYTF. CDR3 nucleotide sequence: TGTGCCAGCAGCCTGGGACAGGGTCAGAGCTATGGTTATACCTTC. The whole variable domain, filled in from reference TRBV11-1 and TRBJ1-2, reads EAEVAQSPRYKITEKSQAVAFWCDPISGHATLYWYRQILGQGPELLVQFQDESVVDDSQLPKDRFSAERLKGVDSTLKIQPAELGDSAMYLCASSLGQGQSYGYTFGSGTRLTVV.

The genes are TRBV5-1 and TRBJ2-1; 8 bases line up with TRBD2. Germline-derived CDR1 and CDR2 are SGHRS and YFSETQ. The CDR3 extends over 15 amino acids. The V segment lost 3 bases and the J segment 2 bases; nucleotides outside the gene matches: 4. CDR3 amino acids: CASSSRGGAYNEQFF. The CDR3 DNA follows: TGCGCCAGCAGCTCTCGGGGGGGAGCCTACAATGAGCAGTTCTTC.

Concerning this clonotype: Compared with germline, one end of the junction differs, possibly owing to a read error. The chain links TRBV29-1 to TRBJ1-1; TRBD1 is a possible D gene (5 bases). Germline CDR1 SQVTM, CDR2 ANQGSEA. This CDR3 has 15 residues. CDR3 loop: CSVREGWEMKTEAFF. The CDR3 nucleotides are TGCAGCGTTCGGGAGGGGTGGGAAATGAAGACTGAAGCTTTCTTT.

Details on this clonotype: Compared with germline, one end of the junction differs, possibly owing to a read error. The CDR3: CVSSYSVGQGEAFF. Written as DNA, the CDR3 is TGTGTCAGCAGTTACTCGGTTGGACAGGGTGAAGCTTTCTTT. V and J are TRBV6-2 or TRBV6-3 and TRBJ1-1; 8 positions match TRBD1. The CDR3 has 14 residues. The germline CDR1 and CDR2 sequences are MNHEY and SVGEGT.

A remark on this clonotype: No conserved phenylalanine or tryptophan is present at the end of the CDR3, so a read error is the likely explanation. The chain couples TRBV6-6 to TRBJ1-6; TRBD1 matches 8 bases. Per germline, CDR1 MNHNY and CDR2 SVGAGI (reference sequence). Trimming cost V 7 bases and J 9 bases; bases outside gene matches: 5. This CDR3 spans 13 amino acids. Here the CDR3 DNA reads TGTGCCAGCAATACGACAGGGGTTTCACCCCTCCACTCT. The encoded protein is CASNTTGVSPLHS.

A note on this clonotype: At one end the junction does not follow the germline gene, possibly because of a read error. V is TRBV7-9 and J is TRBJ1-6; the D gene is possibly TRBD1 (5 bases). The germline V gene has CDR1 SEHNR and CDR2 FQNEAQ (reference sequence). This CDR3 contains 14 residues. The CDR3 loop reads CDSSLEGPGSPLHF. CDR3 in DNA: TGTGACAGCAGCTTGGAGGGACCTGGATCACCCCTCCACTTT.